Each of the 20 T cell receptor beta chains below was sequenced from the same sample in a study of control samples from healthy donors and cancer patients. Repertoires were generated with immunoSEQ multiplex PCR, while TCRdb's copy carries only in-frame clones and drops some. The sample holds about 120,000 clones, about 91% seen once. The material sequenced was blood. The receptors were sampled from a man aged 35 to 55 in good health.

The chain joins TRBV29-1 to TRBJ2-2; 9 nucleotides match TRBD2. In germline, CDR1 is SQVTM, CDR2 ANQGSEA. Trimming at V came to 8 bases and at J to 2 bases, leaving 6 bases not matched to a gene. This CDR3 is built from 14 residues. The chain's CDR3 is CSFSGGLNTGELFF. CDR3 sequence (DNA): TGCAGCTTTAGCGGGGGCCTTAACACCGGGGAGCTGTTTTTT.

The chain recombines TRBV5-1 with TRBJ2-7, with TRBD2 identical over 11 bases. J gave up 0 bases and V 2 bases, and 1 base lay outside the gene matches. Germline V CDR1 and CDR2: SGHRS, YFSETQ. This CDR3 has 15 residues. Here the CDR3 reads CASSLLAGVSYEQYF. CDR3 DNA: TGCGCCAGCAGCTTACTAGCGGGGGTCTCCTACGAGCAGTACTTC.

The chain is built from TRBV24-1 and TRBJ1-1; the D gene is possibly TRBD1 (5 bases). Germline-derived CDR1 and CDR2 are KGHDR and SFDVKD. The CDR3 is 18 residues long. Trimming took 3 bases from V and 1 from J, leaving 20 bases between them. The CDR3 is CATSDTKLGAGKNTEAFF. CDR3 sequence (DNA): TGTGCCACCAGTGATACAAAGCTAGGGGCAGGTAAGAACACTGAAGCTTTCTTT.

The rearrangement links TRBV5-5 to TRBJ1-2; no definite D call. Per germline, CDR1 SGHKS and CDR2 YYEKEE (reference sequence). The V end lost 4 bases, the J end lost 5 bases, and 15 bases lay between the germline ends. The CDR3 consists of 14 residues. In nucleotides, the CDR3 is TGTGCCAGCAGCAAACTCGAGGACGGATATGGCTACACCTTC. Translating it yields CASSKLEDGYGYTF.

The gene calls are TRBV7-7 and TRBJ2-1; 9 bases fit TRBD2. This CDR3 region has 15 residues. V lost 4 bases to trimming and J lost 3 bases; unmatched junction nucleotides: 4. In germline, CDR1 is SSHAT, CDR2 FNYEAQ (reference sequence). This CDR3 is CASSSNSGGYNEQFF. CDR3 DNA: TGTGCCAGCAGCTCTAATAGCGGGGGCTACAATGAGCAGTTCTTC.

The J gene is TRBJ2-1, the V gene TRBV11-3; D possibly corresponds to TRBD2 (6 bases). The germline gives CDR1 SGHNT, CDR2 YENEEA. Trimming pared 5 bases from V and 8 bases from J, leaving 13 bases between. This CDR3 spans 13 amino acids. CDR3 residues: CASSHPRRDEQFF. CDR3 bases: TGTGCCAGCAGCCACCCCAGGAGGGATGAGCAGTTCTTC.

The V call is TRBV4-3, the J call TRBJ2-7; D gene uncertain. The V and J ends lost 0 bases and 10 bases respectively, with 22 bases between them. The germline V gene has CDR1 LGHNA and CDR2 YSLEER. The CDR3 loop spans 16 amino acids. Written as DNA, the CDR3 is TGCGCCAGCAGCCAAGAAGGAACGGGCAGCCAAGGGTATCAGTACTTC. This sequence encodes CASSQEGTGSQGYQYF.

This clone was picked up one time. The CDR3 loop reads CASSLERTQYF. Here the CDR3 DNA reads TGTGCCAGCAGCTTGGAGAGGACCCAGTACTTC. The chain recombines TRBV5-8 with TRBJ2-5; D is ambiguous. Germline V gives CDR1 SGHTS, CDR2 YDEGEE. Trimming removed 0 bases at V and 7 bases at J, with 4 bases between. The CDR3 runs 11 residues. Based on the CDR3 plus reference TRBV5-8 and TRBJ2-5, the full variable domain is EAGVTQSPTHLIKTRGQQATLRCSPISGHTSVYWYQQALGLGLQFLLWYDEGEERNRGNFPPRFSGRQFPNYSSELNVNALELEDSALYLCASSLERTQYFGPGTRLLVL.

The chain has TRBV18 and TRBJ2-7; D unresolved. V lost 2 bases and J 2 bases, leaving 10 bases between the germline ends. This CDR3 region has 14 residues. Germline CDR1 reads KGHSH; CDR2 reads LQKENI. CDR3 DNA sequence: TGTGCCAGCTCACCAACGCAAGTGCCCTACGAGCAGTACTTC. Translating it yields CASSPTQVPYEQYF.

The table lists this clone with a few counts. J is TRBJ2-7 and V is TRBV2; a weak D match, TRBD2 (6 bases). V was trimmed by 3 bases and J by 1 base, leaving 13 bases between them. The length of the CDR3 is 15 residues. Germline lookup yields CDR1 SNHLY and CDR2 FYNNEI. This CDR3 reads CASSEGQEGSYEQYF. DNA of the CDR3: TGTGCCAGCAGTGAGGGTCAGGAGGGTTCCTACGAGCAGTACTTC. The entire variable domain, with the rest obtained from reference TRBV2 and TRBJ2-7, is as follows: EPEVTQTPSHQVTQMGQEVILRCVPISNHLYFYWYRQILGQKVEFLVSFYNNEISEKSEIFDDQFSVERPDGSNFTLKIRSTKLEDSAMYFCASSEGQEGSYEQYFGPGTRLTVT.

This clone was counted once. This chain uses TRBV7-9 with TRBJ2-7, with TRBD2 identical over 13 bases. The CDR3 totals 14 residues. The ends lost 4 bases at V and 7 bases at J; junction bases unmatched: 4. Germline CDR1 SEHNR, CDR2 FQNEAQ (reference sequence). The CDR3 DNA is TGTGCCAGCAGCTACGGGACTAGCGGGGTTGAGCAGTACTTC. It codes for CASSYGTSGVEQYF.

The chain uses TRBV19 and TRBJ1-4; 7 bases are a match to TRBD1. J lost 6 bases, V lost 4 bases, and 5 bases had no gene match. The CDR3 length is 14 residues. The germline gives CDR1 LNHDA, CDR2 SQIVND (reference sequence). CDR3 sequence reads: CASSTRQGYEKLFF. The CDR3 DNA reads as TGTGCCAGTAGTACAAGACAGGGCTATGAAAAACTGTTTTTT.

This rearrangement joins TRBV25-1 to TRBJ2-4; D is possibly TRBD1 or TRBD2 (5 bases each). Trimming left V 8 bases short and J 6 bases short, with 5 bases between. The germline V gene has CDR1 MGHDK and CDR2 SYGVNS. This CDR3 has 10 amino acids. The CDR3 DNA reads as TGTGCCAGCGGGGGAAACATTCAGTACTTC. It translates to CASGGNIQYF. The whole variable domain, filled in from reference TRBV25-1 and TRBJ2-4, reads EADIYQTPRYLVIGTGKKITLECSQTMGHDKMYWYQQDPGMELHLIHYSYGVNSTEKGDLSSESTVSRIRTEHFPLTLESARPSHTSQYLCASGGNIQYFGAGTRLSVL.

The chain employs TRBV28 and TRBJ2-7; D uncertain. The CDR3 length is 13 residues. Germline V gene data show CDR1 as MDHEN and CDR2 as SYDVKM. Trimming took 8 bases from V and 0 from J, leaving 11 bases between them. The CDR3 here is CASFGRSSYEQYF. Here the CDR3 DNA reads TGTGCCAGCTTCGGCAGGAGCTCCTACGAGCAGTACTTC.

V is TRBV24-1 and J is TRBJ2-2; D is undetermined. This CDR3 contains 13 residues. Trimming took off 5 bases at V and 4 bases at J, with 7 bases between the two ends. Germline V gives CDR1 KGHDR, CDR2 SFDVKD. CDR3 nucleotides: TGTGCCACCAGTGTGGACGGCACCGGGGAGCTGTTTTTT. This encodes CATSVDGTGELFF.

The genes are TRBV29-1 and TRBJ1-2; the match to TRBD1 covers 8 bases. The CDR3 runs to 13 residues. J lost 1 base, V lost 8 bases, and 6 bases had no gene match. Germline V CDR1 and CDR2: SQVTM, ANQGSEA. The CDR3 sequence is CSSMGQDNYGYTF. CDR3 sequence (DNA): TGCAGCTCCATGGGACAGGATAACTATGGCTACACCTTC.

CDR3 nucleotides: TGTGCCAGCAGCTTGTCCGGGACAGCCTACTCTGGGGCCAACGTCCTGACTTTC. Its translation: CASSLSGTAYSGANVLTF. The V gene is TRBV7-9, the J gene TRBJ2-6, with 7 positions matching TRBD1. V lost 3 bases, J lost 0 bases, and 8 bases stayed unmatched. The CDR3 is 18 residues long. Germline V gene data show CDR1 as SEHNR and CDR2 as FQNEAQ (reference sequence).

The chain has TRBV5-1 and TRBJ2-1; no clear D. V lost 1 base to trimming and J lost 3 bases, with 11 bases between them. The length of the CDR3 is 15 residues. CDR1 and CDR2 from the germline V gene are SGHRS and YFSETQ. In DNA form, the CDR3 reads TGCGCCAGCAGCTTGTGGGTTCTTGGCTACAATGAGCAGTTCTTC. Amino acid sequence: CASSLWVLGYNEQFF. The variable domain in full, with the rest retrieved from reference TRBV5-1 and TRBJ2-1, is KAGVTQTPRYLIKTRGQQVTLSCSPISGHRSVSWYQQTPGQGLQFLFEYFSETQRNKGNFPGRFSGRQFSNSRSEMNVSTLELGDSALYLCASSLWVLGYNEQFFGPGTRLTVL.

This chain links TRBV2 with TRBJ1-2, with D unclear. Germline-derived CDR1 and CDR2 are SNHLY and FYNNEI. V lost 6 bases and J lost 2, with 7 bases in between. This CDR3 has 12 amino acids. The CDR3: CASRDTNYGYTF. The CDR3 DNA reads as TGTGCCAGCAGGGATACAAACTATGGCTACACCTTC.

The chain couples TRBV5-1 to TRBJ1-1; D not resolved. The length of the CDR3 is 15 residues. The germline V gene encodes CDR1 SGHRS and CDR2 YFSETQ. The V end lost 1 base, the J end lost 0 bases, and 10 bases lay between the germline ends. The CDR3 DNA reads as TGCGCCAGCAGCTTGCTAGCGATTATGAACACTGAAGCTTTCTTT. This gives the protein CASSLLAIMNTEAFF.